The rows below give T cell receptor beta chains drawn from one sample of a study of blood T cell repertoires in COVID-19. Generated by immunoSEQ multiplex PCR, the TCRdb table keeps only in-frame clones and is missing some. This table holds 150,000 to 200,000 clones, approximately 91% found once. The material sequenced was peripheral blood. All receptors derive from a man younger than 30 with acute or convalescent COVID-19. Each CDR3 is given with its conserved first and last residue.

TRBV6-2/TRBV6-3,TRBJ1-2,CASSPPERGNSWAYGYTF
TRBV19,TRBJ2-7,CASSIRLAGGLLEQYF
TRBV9,TRBJ1-3,CASSASGNSGNTIYF
TRBV30,TRBJ2-5,CAWSVTGEETQYF
TRBV5-1,TRBJ2-3,CASSLPSGSTDTQYF
TRBV10-2,TRBJ2-1,CASSDISGRADDEQFF
TRBV19,TRBJ1-2,CASRRGDRTTVGYTF
TRBV6-2/TRBV6-3,TRBJ1-1,CASSYSGGEAFF
TRBV11-2,TRBJ2-7,CASSWDRGIYEQYF
TRBV30,TRBJ1-2,CAWSRDRASSAYGYTF
TRBV7-9,TRBJ1-1,CASSLDRGKTEAFF
TRBV7-2,TRBJ1-1,CASSLAGTYGEAFF
TRBV23-1,TRBJ2-6,CASSQSTGAGGLLGCGANVLTF
TRBV5-1,TRBJ2-7,CASMSGAEQYF
TRBV5-1,TRBJ1-1,CASSLIPGETEAFF
TRBV13,TRBJ1-1,CASSPRQANTEAFF
TRBV7-2,TRBJ1-2,CASSFSEGSFYGYTF
TRBV24-1,TRBJ2-1,CATSVVGHFYNEQFF
TRBV2,TRBJ2-5,CASSEGGPGTQYF
TRBV7-6,TRBJ1-1,CASSLGAGFIKGTEAFF
TRBV11-2,TRBJ2-7,CASSFDRGNSYEQYF
TRBV5-1,TRBJ2-1,CASSVGQGAGEQFF
TRBV19,TRBJ2-7,CASSIVTRGSYEQYF
TRBV5-1,TRBJ2-2,CASSSQTGHTGELFF
TRBV7-9,TRBJ1-2,CASSLTSGTGVDYGYTF
TRBV2,TRBJ1-6,CASSPTGEASPLHF
TRBV6-5,TRBJ1-6,CASRVSQGNSPLHF
TRBV12-5,TRBJ2-5,CASGLGQGGFEETQYF
TRBV10-1,TRBJ1-5,CASSESVSLTVLSNQPQHF
TRBV12-5,TRBJ1-1,CASGTAGPNTEAFF
TRBV12-5,TRBJ2-7,CASGLEQGAAYEQYF
TRBV18,TRBJ1-1,CASSPQGRNTEAFF
TRBV24-1,TRBJ2-3,CATSDPKNTDTQYF
TRBV19,TRBJ1-5,CASKLGSGSNQPQHF
TRBV10-1,TRBJ2-7,CASSEVASSYEQYF
TRBV5-1,TRBJ1-1,CASSLETGRAFF
TRBV5-1,TRBJ2-5,CASSGGDRMGQETQYF
TRBV5-1,TRBJ1-1,CASSFRTGGNTEAFF
TRBV10-2,TRBJ1-3,CASTGAGGTGNTIYF